These T cell receptor beta chains were read from a single sample in a study of blood T cell repertoires in COVID-19. TCRdb's copy holds only in-frame clones and misses some; the assay was immunoSEQ multiplex PCR. The data contain fewer than 150,000 clones, around 90% of them seen just once; the ten biggest clones take up roughly 8.2%. Sequencing input: peripheral blood. The receptor source for this set is a human donor in a cohort sampled during active COVID-19. Both conserved end residues are part of each CDR3. A D gene is named only where the DNA matches it firmly. Size is stated for part of the rows, as once, few or many counts, or as a class when the clone is expanded.

j_call d_call v_call clone_size cdr3_nt cdr3_aa
TRBJ2-6 - TRBV29-1 - TGCAGCGTTGAAGTCCCAGGGTCTGGGGCCAACGTCCTGACTTTC CSVEVPGSGANVLTF
TRBJ2-7 TRBD2 TRBV19 few TGTGCCAGTAACGTCGGGACGGGAGGCTACGAGCAGTACTTC CASNVGTGGYEQYF
TRBJ1-2 TRBD1 TRBV6-2/TRBV6-3 few TGTGCCAGCAGCCGGGGACAGGCAAACTATGGCTACACCTTC CASSRGQANYGYTF
TRBJ1-5 - TRBV5-6 - TGTGCCAGCAGCTTGGGGTTTCAGTTAATTCAGCCCCAGCATTTT CASSLGFQLIQPQHF
TRBJ2-1 TRBD2 TRBV5-4 - TGTGCCAGCAGCGGGGGGACTAGCGGGAGTCCCTACAATGAGCAGTTCTTC CASSGGTSGSPYNEQFF
TRBJ2-3 - TRBV7-7 - TGTGCCAGCAGTTCAAGAGGGACAGATACGCAGTATTTT CASSSRGTDTQYF
TRBJ1-5 - TRBV5-1 - TGCGCCAGCAGCTTGTCTCCTAATCAGCCCCAGCATTTT CASSLSPNQPQHF
TRBJ1-6 - TRBV20-1 once TGCAGTGCTAGTCGGCTCCAGGGACTCGTCGATAATTCACCCCTCCACTTT CSASRLQGLVDNSPLHF
TRBJ2-7 - TRBV5-1 - TGCGCCAGCAGCTACACGGGTAGCTCCTACGAGCAGTACTTC CASSYTGSSYEQYF
TRBJ1-2 TRBD1 TRBV6-5 - TGTGCCAGCACGACAGGGTATGGCTACACCTTC CASTTGYGYTF
TRBJ2-2 - TRBV7-6 few TGTGCCAGCAGCTTACTGGTTAGCAGCGGGGAGCTGTTTTTT CASSLLVSSGELFF
TRBJ2-7 TRBD2 TRBV5-1 - TGCGCCAGCAGCTTGAAGACTAGCGGGTCCTACGAGCAGTACTTC CASSLKTSGSYEQYF
TRBJ2-7 - TRBV7-9 few TGTGCCAGCAGCTTAGTCAGCTACGAGCAGTACTTC CASSLVSYEQYF
TRBJ1-5 - TRBV5-8 many TGTGCCAGCAGCTTGGAGCCCTATCAGCCCCAGCATTTT CASSLEPYQPQHF
TRBJ1-2 - TRBV21-1 - TGCACCCCCCTTGAGGGTAGGGGGGACAGGGCTTGGACCTTC CTPLEGRGDRAWTF
TRBJ1-1 - TRBV19 - TGTGCCAGTAGTAACAATCGCAACACTGAAGCTTTCTTT CASSNNRNTEAFF
TRBJ1-5 - TRBV4-2 - TGTGCCAGCAGCCCTCGGGGTGGGGTCAATCAGCCCCAGCATTTT CASSPRGGVNQPQHF
TRBJ2-1 - TRBV7-2 once TGTGCCAGCAGTCGCCCCGGGACCGGGGGAAGCTCCTACAATGAGCAGTTCTTC CASSRPGTGGSSYNEQFF
TRBJ2-7 TRBD1 TRBV7-7 few TGTGCCAGCAGCTTAAATACAGGGGTCGCCTACGAGCAGTACTTC CASSLNTGVAYEQYF
TRBJ1-1 - TRBV5-6 - TGTGCCAGCAGCTTGGAAGGGCAGGGATACTCTGAAGCTTTCTTT CASSLEGQGYSEAFF
TRBJ1-2 - TRBV14 - TGTGCCAGCAGCCAAGGGCGGAACTATGGCTACACCTTC CASSQGRNYGYTF
TRBJ2-6 - TRBV27 - TGTGCCAGCAGTTTATCCAACTCTGGGGCCAACGTCCTGACTTTC CASSLSNSGANVLTF
TRBJ1-2 - TRBV5-6 - TGTGCCAGCAGCTTGGATAGCAGGAGGATGGCTGGCTACACCTTC CASSLDSRRMAGYTF
TRBJ1-4 - TRBV12-5 - TGTGCTAGTGGAAGAGGGACACCGGCCCCTTTTGAAAAACTGTTTTTT CASGRGTPAPFEKLFF
TRBJ2-1 - TRBV7-3 - TGTGCCAGCAGCTCGCAAACAGGGTACAATGAGCAGTTCTTC CASSSQTGYNEQFF
TRBJ1-2 TRBD1 TRBV7-3 - TGTGCCAGCAGCTCCGGACAGGGATACGGCTACACCTTC CASSSGQGYGYTF
TRBJ1-3 - TRBV7-9 few TGTGCCAGCACTTATCTGGGTCGGGTCTCTGGAAACACCATATATTTT CASTYLGRVSGNTIYF
TRBJ2-3 TRBD1 TRBV18 few TGTGCCAGCTCACCATCCGGGACAGGGCACCCAGATACGCAGTATTTT CASSPSGTGHPDTQYF
TRBJ1-1 TRBD1 TRBV11-1 few TGTGCCAGCCGGACAGGGGTCACGAACACTGAAGCTTTCTTT CASRTGVTNTEAFF
TRBJ2-7 - TRBV19 - TGTGCCAGTAGGCTCCAGGGGGGTATCGACGAGCAGTACTTC CASRLQGGIDEQYF
TRBJ1-1 TRBD1 TRBV30 - TGTGCCTGGAGTCCCCGGGACAGGGGGATAATGAACACTGAAGCTTTCTTT CAWSPRDRGIMNTEAFF
TRBJ1-2 - TRBV3-1/TRBV3-2 - TGTGCCAGCAGCCAAGGTCCTCAGGGTGGGAACTATGGCTACACCTTC CASSQGPQGGNYGYTF
TRBJ1-3 - TRBV4-2 - TGTGCCAGCAGCCGTGGCGGGTTTACTGGAAACACCATATATTTT CASSRGGFTGNTIYF
TRBJ1-2 - TRBV28 - TGTGCCAGCAGGGAGGGGACCCCGATGGGCTACACCTTC CASREGTPMGYTF
TRBJ1-5 - TRBV27 few TGTGCCAGCAGTCCAGGACAGATTAGCAATCAGCCCCAGCATTTT CASSPGQISNQPQHF
TRBJ2-1 - TRBV2 - TGTGCCAGCATCTCTAAGCTCCGTAATTCCTACAATGAGCAGTTCTTC CASISKLRNSYNEQFF
TRBJ1-1 - TRBV6-4 - TGTGCCAGCAGGTCCCGGGACATATACCCTGAAGCTTTCTTT CASRSRDIYPEAFF
TRBJ1-2 TRBD1 TRBV19 - TGTGCCAGTAGCCCAACCCCGGACAGGCTCTATGGCTACACCTTC CASSPTPDRLYGYTF
TRBJ1-1 - TRBV19 - TGTGCCAGTAGCCCGGGATTCAACATTCTCTCCGAAGCTTTCTTT CASSPGFNILSEAFF
TRBJ1-1 - TRBV7-9 - TGTGCCAGCAGCTTGATGGGGGGTAACACTGAAGCTTTCTTT CASSLMGGNTEAFF
TRBJ1-1 TRBD1 TRBV7-9 - TGTGCCAGCAGTTCGTTCCTAGGACAGGGTTCGGGCACTGAAGCTTTCTTT CASSSFLGQGSGTEAFF
TRBJ2-3 TRBD2 TRBV7-9 - TGTGCCAGCAGCTCCCGTCTAGCGGGGGTCACAGATACGCAGTATTTT CASSSRLAGVTDTQYF
TRBJ1-1 - TRBV29-1 - TGCAGCGTTGACCCCCAGAACACTGAAGCTTTCTTT CSVDPQNTEAFF
TRBJ1-4 TRBD1 TRBV27 - TGTGCCAGCGGAGTCGTCAAACGGCAGGGGGGTGAAAAACTGTTTTTT CASGVVKRQGGEKLFF
TRBJ2-1 - TRBV19 - TGTGCCAGTAGCGACTTAAGTGAGCAGTTCTTC CASSDLSEQFF
TRBJ1-3 - TRBV28 - TGTGCCAGCAGTTTACGGATCGCTGGGCACCCAGGAACTGGAAACACCATATATTTT CASSLRIAGHPGTGNTIYF
TRBJ1-1 TRBD1 TRBV6-5 - TGTGCCAGCAGCAGGACAGGGGTCATGAACACTGAAGCTTTCTTT CASSRTGVMNTEAFF
TRBJ1-2 TRBD1 TRBV3-1/TRBV3-2 - TGTGCCAGCAGCCCCCTGGACAGGGAAGCTAACTATGGCTACACCTTC CASSPLDREANYGYTF
TRBJ2-3 - TRBV10-1 - TGCGCCAGCAGTGTCGCAGATACGCAGTATTTT CASSVADTQYF